The TCR beta chain described here comes from a study of graft-versus-host responses after intestinal transplantation. On the study more broadly: Transplant recipients had multivisceral, liver-intestinal, or isolated intestinal grafts.

As to this clone: What it recognizes is unknown.

CDR3 size: 15 residues. Trimming cost V 4 bases and J 1 base; bases outside gene matches: 3. Germline lookup yields CDR1 SQVTM and CDR2 ANQGSEA. Study observations and caveats: Among circulating GvH clones, peak levels were associated with early post-transplant declines in HvG clones. GvH clonotypes were identified within recipient marrow, with a subset emerging first in ileum or blood.

Repertoires were generated with immunoSEQ multiplex PCR, while TCRdb's copy carries only in-frame clones and drops some. This sample has under 100,000 clones, with approximately 82% found just once. Material: unstimulated CD4+ T cells sorted from spleen or lymph node cells, obtained before intestinal transplant. The receptor comes from a human donor who received an intestinal transplant. This chain links TRBV29-1 with TRBJ2-2; 10 positions match TRBD2. The DNA of the CDR3 is TGCAGCGTTGCTCCTAGCGGGGGGAACACCGGGGAGCTGTTTTTT. It is translated as CSVAPSGGNTGELFF.